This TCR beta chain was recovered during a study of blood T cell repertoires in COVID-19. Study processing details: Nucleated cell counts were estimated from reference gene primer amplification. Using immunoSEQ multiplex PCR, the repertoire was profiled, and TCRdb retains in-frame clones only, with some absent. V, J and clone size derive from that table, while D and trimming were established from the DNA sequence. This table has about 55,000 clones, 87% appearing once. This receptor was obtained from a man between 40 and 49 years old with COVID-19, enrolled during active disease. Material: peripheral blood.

This chain's CDR3 is CAITSGIGGNEQFF. In DNA, the CDR3 is TGTGCCATCACTAGCGGGATAGGGGGCAATGAGCAGTTCTTC. This rearrangement joins TRBV10-3 to TRBJ2-1; TRBD2 matches 9 bases. V gave up 7 bases and J gave up 6 bases; unmatched junction bases: 7. Germline CDR1 is ENHRY and CDR2 is SYGVKD. This CDR3 region has 14 residues.